Below, one TCR beta chain is given with its context. No cognate antigen has been identified for it. Base qualities are not provided; no much larger clone lies one nucleotide away. Library preparation was by the immunoSEQ multiplex PCR assay. The original methods were these. A statistical classification framework was developed to diagnose cytomegalovirus status using the catalog of TCR beta chain sequences. The immuneACCESS repertoire file appears here via TCRdb, limited to in-frame rearrangements. These files lack a portion of the clones; in checked studies, under half of the deficit traces to unresolved V genes, and the cause of the others is not known. V, J and clone size are those of that table, while D and trimming were read from the DNA. The sample has fewer than 200,000 clones on record, roughly 89% of them singletons. The ten largest clones represent 4.2% of the sample. The sample comes from a study of cytomegalovirus exposure and HLA in healthy donors (dated by TCRdb to about 2017). Some background on the complete study: According to a later analysis, one platform produced both the roughly 130 validation repertoires and the 550 to 800 repertoires of the first cohort. The study was designed to test whether signatures of past pathogen exposure could be identified by cataloging public T cell receptors. A separate validation cohort of about 110 different subjects was used in addition to the 666-subject first cohort. To predict cytomegalovirus infection status, the study brought together high-throughput TCR immunosequencing, statistical association of individual TCRs with disease status, and machine learning.

The paper as a whole reports these results and caveats: The study listed around 160 TCR beta chains as associated with cytomegalovirus. While some public TCRs were present in many individuals, most TCR sequences turned up only very rarely across donors. The validation cohort had no HLA typing available for a later analysis, so co-occurrence within that cohort was assessed over all 120 or so repertoires. The classifier was reported to diagnose cytomegalovirus status with high specificity and sensitivity in both the original cohort and the validation cohort. The authors suggested that the approach could potentially be generalized to other disease states and immunological phenotypes. A later analysis found that TCRs clustered in the first cohort also tended to co-occur in the 130 or so validation repertoires, with 94% of cluster scores above 0. In vitro tests confirmed that a few of the cytomegalovirus-associated TCR beta chains recognize cytomegalovirus antigens.

Separate from the roughly 660-subject first cohort, the validation cohort of roughly 110 subjects was the group to which the donors belonged. The sequence was collected from a man aged 18 to 35 in good health and CMV-seropositive. Sequenced material: PBMCs.

The nucleotide sequence is TGTGCCAGCAGCTCTCCGGACAGGCCCCCTCGTGAGCAGTACTTC. Its protein product is CASSSPDRPPREQYF. Recombination linked TRBV11-2 to TRBJ2-7, with 7 bases aligning to TRBD1. At the junction V is shortened by 4 bases and J by 7 bases; bases outside the gene matches: 13. Taken from cysteine to phenylalanine, the CDR3 has 15 residues. Only the CDR3 region is kept as DNA, spanning 45 bases read in frame from base 1. CDR1 SGHAT and CDR2 FQNNGV were looked up in the germline V gene.